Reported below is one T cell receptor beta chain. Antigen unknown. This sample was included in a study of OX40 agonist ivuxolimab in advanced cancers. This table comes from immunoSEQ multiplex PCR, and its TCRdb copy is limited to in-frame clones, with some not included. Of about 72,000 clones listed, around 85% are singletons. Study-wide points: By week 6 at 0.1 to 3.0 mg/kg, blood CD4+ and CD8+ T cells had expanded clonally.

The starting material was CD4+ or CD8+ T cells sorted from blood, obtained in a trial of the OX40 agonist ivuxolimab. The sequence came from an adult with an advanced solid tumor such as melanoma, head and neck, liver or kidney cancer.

The CDR3 here is CATSRSQDRGFREAFF. In nucleotides, the CDR3 is TGTGCCACCAGCAGAAGTCAGGACAGGGGGTTCCGGGAAGCTTTCTTT. This chain connects TRBV15 to TRBJ1-1; 10 bases are shared with TRBD1. The V and J ends lost 2 bases and 8 bases, in that order; junction bases with no gene match: 11. Germline V gene sequence: CDR1 LNHNV, CDR2 YYDKDF (reference sequence). The length of the CDR3 is 16 residues.